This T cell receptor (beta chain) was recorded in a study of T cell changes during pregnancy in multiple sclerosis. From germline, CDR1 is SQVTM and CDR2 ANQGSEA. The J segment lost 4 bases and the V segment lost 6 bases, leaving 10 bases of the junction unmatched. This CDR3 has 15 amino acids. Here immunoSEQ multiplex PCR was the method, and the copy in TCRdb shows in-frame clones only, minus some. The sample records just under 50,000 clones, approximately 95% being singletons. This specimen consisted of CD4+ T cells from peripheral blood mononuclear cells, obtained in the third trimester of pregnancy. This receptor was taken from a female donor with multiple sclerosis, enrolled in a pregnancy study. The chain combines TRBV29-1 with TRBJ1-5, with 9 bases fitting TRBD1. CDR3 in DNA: TGCAGCGTATCTTTTGGGGGACAGGGTAATCAGCCCCAGCATTTT. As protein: CSVSFGGQGNQPQHF.